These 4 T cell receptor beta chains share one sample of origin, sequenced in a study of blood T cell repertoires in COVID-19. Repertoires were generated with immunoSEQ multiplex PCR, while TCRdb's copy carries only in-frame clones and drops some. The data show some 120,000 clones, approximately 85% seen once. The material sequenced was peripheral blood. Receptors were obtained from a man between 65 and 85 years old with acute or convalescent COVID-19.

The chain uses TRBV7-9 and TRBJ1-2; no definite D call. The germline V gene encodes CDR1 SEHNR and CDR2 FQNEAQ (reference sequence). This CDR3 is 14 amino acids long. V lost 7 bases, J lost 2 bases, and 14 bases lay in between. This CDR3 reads CASTLGENNYGYTF. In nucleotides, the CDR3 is TGTGCCAGCACTCTTGGGGAGAACAACTATGGCTACACCTTC.

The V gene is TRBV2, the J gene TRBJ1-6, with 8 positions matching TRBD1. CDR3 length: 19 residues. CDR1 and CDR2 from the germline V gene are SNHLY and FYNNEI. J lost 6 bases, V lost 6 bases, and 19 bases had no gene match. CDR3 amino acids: CASSDHVPGGVGVNSPLHF. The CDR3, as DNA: TGTGCCAGCAGCGATCACGTCCCAGGGGGCGTCGGAGTTAATTCACCCCTCCACTTT.

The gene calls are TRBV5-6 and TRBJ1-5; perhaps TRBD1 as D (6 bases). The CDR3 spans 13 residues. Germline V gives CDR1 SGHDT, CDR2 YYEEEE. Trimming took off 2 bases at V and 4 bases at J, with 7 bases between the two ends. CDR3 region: CASSFQGNQPQHF. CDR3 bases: TGTGCCAGCAGCTTCCAGGGGAATCAGCCCCAGCATTTT.

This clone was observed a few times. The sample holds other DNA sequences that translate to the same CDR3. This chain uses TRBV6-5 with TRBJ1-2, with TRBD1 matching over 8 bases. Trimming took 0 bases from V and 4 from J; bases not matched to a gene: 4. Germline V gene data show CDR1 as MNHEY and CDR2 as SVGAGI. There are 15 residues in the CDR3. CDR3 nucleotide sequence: TGTGCCAGCAGTTACTCTCGCGGACAGGGCTATGGCTACACCTTC. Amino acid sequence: CASSYSRGQGYGYTF.